Presented here are 8 T cell receptor beta chains from one specimen sequenced in a study of CD8 T cells in ankylosing spondylitis. Study findings and constraints: Ankylosing spondylitis blood appeared to carry a characteristic TCR beta motif of roughly 8 highly homologous variants.

MiXCR, applied by TCRdb to the 5' RACE reads, yields one record per CDR3 protein. The top ten hold under 4.5% of the sample, which has around 490,000 distinct CDR3 sequences, 5.3% seen once. For these receptors, no antigen is known. Material for sequencing was blood, either unsorted or a sorted T cell fraction (not recorded which). Source of these receptors: a male donor with ankylosing spondylitis.

This clonotype was counted between two and nine times. This sequence joins TRBV7-8 and TRBJ2-7; a weak D match, TRBD1 (6 bases). This CDR3 region has 13 residues. The germline gives CDR1 SGHVS, CDR2 FQNEAQ. V lost 5 bases, J lost 6 bases, and 14 bases lay in between. The CDR3 nucleotides read TGTGCCAGCAGCCTGCAGGGGTATCGCGAGCAGTACTTC. The encoded protein is CASSLQGYREQYF.

The chain couples TRBV6-1 to TRBJ2-1; D remains unclear. The CDR3 is 15 amino acids. Germline loops: CDR1 MNHNS, CDR2 SASEGT. Trimming cost V 4 bases and J 0 bases, with 10 bases left between them. In DNA form, the CDR3 reads TGTGCCAGCAGTGTTCAGTACAGCTCCTACAATGAGCAGTTCTTC. Protein: CASSVQYSSYNEQFF.

This clonotype has a count of ten or more. The chain carries TRBV6-5 and TRBJ2-1; D is undetermined. V lost 4 bases to trimming and J lost 5 bases, with 9 bases between them. This CDR3 region has 13 residues. Germline CDR1 and CDR2: MNHEY and SVGAGI. The CDR3 loop is CASSFRADNEQFF. The CDR3, as DNA: TGTGCCAGCAGTTTTCGGGCAGACAATGAGCAGTTCTTC.

This clonotype was recorded at least ten times. CDR3 nucleotides: TGTGCCAGCAGCTTGGCCGGGGACATCTACGAGCAGTACTTC. As protein: CASSLAGDIYEQYF. The chain has TRBV5-6 and TRBJ2-7; weak D call: TRBD1 (6 bases). Per the germline V gene, CDR1 is SGHDT and CDR2 is YYEEEE. This CDR3 has 14 residues. Trimming stripped 0 bases from V and 3 bases from J, with 10 bases between.

This clonotype was counted at least ten times. The gene calls are TRBV5-1 and TRBJ2-7; 9 bases fit TRBD1. CDR3 length equals 16 residues. V lost 3 bases to trimming and J lost 0 bases; unmatched junction nucleotides: 7. Germline values: CDR1 SGHRS, CDR2 YFSETQ. The CDR3 sequence is CASSWSGQGLSYEQYF. The DNA for the CDR3 is TGCGCCAGCAGCTGGAGTGGACAGGGGCTCTCCTACGAGCAGTACTTC.

This clonotype has a count of ten or more. This chain joins TRBV24-1 and TRBJ2-1, with 7 bases that match TRBD1. Germline V gene lookup returns CDR1 KGHDR and CDR2 SFDVKD. This CDR3 comprises 13 residues. J lost 7 bases, V lost 4 bases, and 3 bases had no gene match. In DNA, the CDR3 is TGTGCCACCAGTGAAGGGGGCTGGAATGAGCAGTTCTTC. This gives the protein CATSEGGWNEQFF.

This clonotype was picked up many times. In nucleotides, the CDR3 is TGTGCCATCAGCCCCCAGGGACCTCATAGCAATCAGCCCCAGCATTTT. Translation: CAISPQGPHSNQPQHF. The chain uses TRBV10-3 and TRBJ1-5; TRBD1 might be the D (5 bases). V lost 6 bases and J lost 0, with 15 bases in between. Looked up from germline, CDR1 is ENHRY and CDR2 is SYGVKD. The CDR3 covers 16 residues.

This clonotype occurred many times. J is TRBJ2-3 and V is TRBV20-1; TRBD2 agrees at 12 bases. The germline V gene encodes CDR1 DFQATT and CDR2 SNEGSKA (reference sequence). The CDR3 has 15 amino acids. V lost 1 base and J lost 3; bases outside the gene matches: 2. The CDR3 loop is CSARALAGGTDTQYF. The CDR3 nucleotides read TGCAGTGCTAGAGCACTAGCGGGAGGAACAGATACGCAGTATTTT.